The rows below give T cell receptor beta chains drawn from one sample of a study of identical twins. Using its own MiXCR run on the 5' RACE reads, TCRdb lists one record per CDR3 protein. The sample holds 1.5 million or so distinct CDR3 sequences; about 32% are singletons and the top ten take approximately 0.25%. The sequenced sample was cord blood. The receptors shown here come from a newborn girl in good health. Both conserved end residues are part of each CDR3. D genes are given only for firm matches. Expanded clones are given a class, and other clones once, few, many or no size at all.

d_gene: TRBD2
v_gene: TRBV3-1
abundance: few
j_gene: TRBJ2-1
CDR3aa: CASSRSGGAPNEQFF
CDR3nt: TGTGCCAGCAGTCGTAGCGGGGGGGCGCCCAATGAGCAGTTCTTC

d_gene: NA
v_gene: TRBV25-1
abundance: NA
j_gene: TRBJ1-2
CDR3aa: CASSESPDGYTF
CDR3nt: TGTGCCAGCAGTGAATCCCCAGATGGCTACACCTTC

d_gene: NA
v_gene: TRBV7-2
abundance: NA
j_gene: TRBJ2-3
CDR3aa: CASSLQASDTDTQYF
CDR3nt: TGTGCCAGCAGCTTACAGGCTAGTGACACAGATACGCAGTATTTT

d_gene: NA
v_gene: TRBV20-1
abundance: NA
j_gene: TRBJ2-7
CDR3aa: CSARGLRDEQYF
CDR3nt: TGCAGTGCTAGGGGCCTTCGGGACGAGCAGTACTTC

d_gene: NA
v_gene: TRBV11-2
abundance: few
j_gene: TRBJ2-1
CDR3aa: CASSLLYGNNEQFF
CDR3nt: TGTGCCAGCAGCTTACTCTACGGGAACAATGAGCAGTTCTTC

d_gene: TRBD2
v_gene: TRBV25-1
abundance: NA
j_gene: TRBJ2-5
CDR3aa: CASSSLSGGGQETQYF
CDR3nt: TGTGCCAGCAGTTCGCTTAGCGGGGGGGGCCAAGAGACCCAGTACTTC

d_gene: NA
v_gene: TRBV20-1
abundance: NA
j_gene: TRBJ2-3
CDR3aa: CSASLLDWADTQYF
CDR3nt: TGCAGTGCTAGTCTCCTAGATTGGGCAGATACGCAGTATTTT

d_gene: TRBD1
v_gene: TRBV2
abundance: few
j_gene: TRBJ1-4
CDR3aa: CASRERQGNEKLFF
CDR3nt: TGTGCCAGCAGGGAGAGACAGGGGAATGAAAAACTGTTTTTT

d_gene: NA
v_gene: TRBV10-3
abundance: NA
j_gene: TRBJ2-7
CDR3aa: CAISPGLASYEQYF
CDR3nt: TGTGCCATCAGCCCAGGGCTAGCTTCCTACGAGCAGTACTTC

d_gene: NA
v_gene: TRBV20-1
abundance: once
j_gene: TRBJ1-5
CDR3aa: CSARTAPYSNQPQHF
CDR3nt: TGCAGTGCTCGGACTGCCCCTTATAGCAATCAGCCCCAGCATTTT

d_gene: TRBD1
v_gene: TRBV29-1
abundance: few
j_gene: TRBJ2-1
CDR3aa: CSVETTGLHEQFF
CDR3nt: TGCAGCGTTGAGACGACAGGGCTCCACGAGCAGTTCTTC

d_gene: TRBD1
v_gene: TRBV6-2/TRBV6-3
abundance: NA
j_gene: TRBJ1-1
CDR3aa: CASSYLTGRVSTEAFF
CDR3nt: TGTGCCAGCAGTTACCTGACAGGGAGAGTGAGCACTGAAGCTTTCTTT

d_gene: NA
v_gene: TRBV4-2
abundance: once
j_gene: TRBJ1-2
CDR3aa: CASSQEASGHFYGYTF
CDR3nt: TGTGCCAGCAGCCAAGAGGCCTCGGGCCACTTCTATGGCTACACCTTC

d_gene: NA
v_gene: TRBV5-1
abundance: many
j_gene: TRBJ2-3
CDR3aa: CASSLGGPTDTQYF
CDR3nt: TGCGCCAGCAGCTTGGGGGGTCCCACAGATACGCAGTATTTT

d_gene: NA
v_gene: TRBV6-6
abundance: NA
j_gene: TRBJ2-1
CDR3aa: CASSYSLRGSYNEQFF
CDR3nt: TGTGCCAGCAGTTACTCTCTGCGGGGTTCCTACAATGAGCAGTTCTTC

d_gene: TRBD1
v_gene: TRBV3-1
abundance: NA
j_gene: TRBJ1-2
CDR3aa: CASTPRQGLYGYTF
CDR3nt: TGTGCCAGCACCCCTCGACAGGGCCTCTATGGCTACACCTTC

d_gene: NA
v_gene: TRBV5-1
abundance: few
j_gene: TRBJ2-3
CDR3aa: CASSSRDTSGTDTQYF
CDR3nt: TGCGCCAGCAGCTCCCGGGACACCTCCGGCACAGATACGCAGTATTTT

d_gene: NA
v_gene: TRBV12-3/TRBV12-4
abundance: NA
j_gene: TRBJ1-1
CDR3aa: CASSSGQPFMNTEAFF
CDR3nt: TGTGCCAGCAGTTCCGGACAGCCATTCATGAACACTGAAGCTTTCTTT

d_gene: NA
v_gene: TRBV24-1
abundance: NA
j_gene: TRBJ2-5
CDR3aa: CATSGLRKTQYF
CDR3nt: TGTGCCACCAGTGGGTTGAGAAAGACCCAGTACTTC

d_gene: TRBD2
v_gene: TRBV12-5
abundance: NA
j_gene: TRBJ2-3
CDR3aa: CASGRAGGTDTQYF
CDR3nt: TGTGCTAGTGGCCGAGCGGGAGGGACAGATACGCAGTATTTT

d_gene: NA
v_gene: TRBV7-2
abundance: few
j_gene: TRBJ2-7
CDR3aa: CASRHTGYSYEQYF
CDR3nt: TGTGCCAGCAGACACACAGGGTACTCCTACGAGCAGTACTTC

d_gene: NA
v_gene: TRBV19
abundance: once
j_gene: TRBJ2-2
CDR3aa: CASSIQGSNTGELFF
CDR3nt: TGTGCCAGTAGTATCCAGGGATCCAACACCGGGGAGCTGTTTTTT

d_gene: NA
v_gene: TRBV13
abundance: NA
j_gene: TRBJ2-7
CDR3aa: CASSLGGAFSYNEQYF
CDR3nt: TGTGCCAGCAGCTTAGGGGGGGCCTTCTCCTACAATGAGCAGTACTTC

d_gene: NA
v_gene: TRBV20-1
abundance: NA
j_gene: TRBJ1-6
CDR3aa: CSASVGHPNSPLNF
CDR3nt: TGCAGTGCTAGCGTCGGACACCCTAATTCACCCCTCAACTTT

d_gene: NA
v_gene: TRBV10-2
abundance: NA
j_gene: TRBJ2-7
CDR3aa: CASSDRGSREQYF
CDR3nt: TGCGCCAGCAGTGATCGGGGCTCCCGTGAGCAGTACTTC

d_gene: NA
v_gene: TRBV29-1
abundance: NA
j_gene: TRBJ1-2
CDR3aa: CSVEQPDYGYTF
CDR3nt: TGCAGCGTTGAGCAGCCGGACTATGGCTACACCTTC

d_gene: TRBD2
v_gene: TRBV2
abundance: once
j_gene: TRBJ2-1
CDR3aa: CASSLDLGRETQFF
CDR3nt: TGTGCCAGCAGTCTTGACCTTGGGCGGGAGACCCAGTTCTTC

d_gene: NA
v_gene: TRBV5-5
abundance: NA
j_gene: TRBJ2-1
CDR3aa: CASRLIALDYNEQFF
CDR3nt: TGTGCCAGCAGGCTCATAGCCTTGGACTACAATGAGCAGTTCTTC

d_gene: NA
v_gene: TRBV10-3
abundance: NA
j_gene: TRBJ2-1
CDR3aa: CAISEWGTSQETQFF
CDR3nt: TGTGCCATCAGTGAGTGGGGGACATCTCAAGAGACCCAGTTCTTC

d_gene: NA
v_gene: TRBV6-4
abundance: NA
j_gene: TRBJ2-1
CDR3aa: CASSEVPAHNEQFF
CDR3nt: TGTGCCAGCAGTGAGGTCCCAGCCCACAATGAGCAGTTCTTC

d_gene: NA
v_gene: TRBV6-6
abundance: many
j_gene: TRBJ1-5
CDR3aa: CASSTITGQPQHF
CDR3nt: TGTGCCAGCAGTACTATTACAGGTCAGCCCCAGCATTTT

d_gene: TRBD2
v_gene: TRBV28
abundance: NA
j_gene: TRBJ2-5
CDR3aa: CASSLASGDNEQYF
CDR3nt: TGTGCCAGCAGTTTGGCTAGCGGGGACAATGAGCAGTACTTC

d_gene: NA
v_gene: TRBV5-5
abundance: NA
j_gene: TRBJ2-7
CDR3aa: CASSLATVSYNEQYF
CDR3nt: TGTGCCAGCAGCTTGGCGACAGTCTCCTACAATGAGCAGTACTTC

d_gene: NA
v_gene: TRBV20-1
abundance: NA
j_gene: TRBJ2-3
CDR3aa: CGARRDSTDTQYF
CDR3nt: TGCGGTGCTAGGCGGGATAGCACAGATACGCAGTATTTT

d_gene: TRBD1
v_gene: TRBV2
abundance: few
j_gene: TRBJ1-1
CDR3aa: CASTWDRGHVDTEAFF
CDR3nt: TGTGCCAGCACCTGGGACAGGGGGCATGTGGACACTGAAGCTTTCTTT